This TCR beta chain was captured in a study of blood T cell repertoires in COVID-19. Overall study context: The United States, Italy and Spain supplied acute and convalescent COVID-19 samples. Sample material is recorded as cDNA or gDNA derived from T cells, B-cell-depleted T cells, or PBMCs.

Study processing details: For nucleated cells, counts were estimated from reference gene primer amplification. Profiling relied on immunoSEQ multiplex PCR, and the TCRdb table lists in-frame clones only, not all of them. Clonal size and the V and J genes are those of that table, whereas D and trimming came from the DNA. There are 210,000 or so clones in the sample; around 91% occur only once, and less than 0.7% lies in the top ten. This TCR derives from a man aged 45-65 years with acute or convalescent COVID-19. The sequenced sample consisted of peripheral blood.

CDR3 region: CASSYSPSQETQYF. The CDR3 DNA sequence: TGTGCCAGCAGCTATAGCCCCAGCCAAGAGACCCAGTACTTC. This sequence joins TRBV7-8 and TRBJ2-5; unclear D gene. Per germline, CDR1 SGHVS and CDR2 FQNEAQ. V shed 4 bases and J shed 1 base, with 10 bases lying between them. The CDR3 sequence is 14 residues long. The full variable domain, with the rest looked up from reference TRBV7-8 and TRBJ2-5, is GAGVSQSPRYKVAKRGQDVALRCDPISGHVSLFWYQQALGQGPEFLTYFQNEAQLDKSGLPSDRFFAERPEGSVSTLKIQRTQQEDSAVYLCASSYSPSQETQYFGPGTRLLVL.